This T cell receptor (beta chain) stems from a study of T cell responses to AZD1222 COVID-19 vaccine. Study-level information: Second doses were pooled across both intervals (about 4 or about 12 weeks).

Study-level points and caveats: Females outnumbered males among donors, who were mostly white British; clonal diversity was possibly underestimated. Repertoire samples came only from after the peak T cell response.

A word on this clone: Its antigen remains unknown.

Profiled with immunoSEQ multiplex PCR; TCRdb holds only in-frame clones, not every one. The sample yields approximately 180,000 clones, about 89% seen once. This specimen was peripheral blood, taken on day 0 of AZD1222 vaccination. The TCR was taken from an adult in good health.

CDR3 residues: CASSFTGASGSEKLFF. CDR3 bases: TGTGCCAGCAGCTTTACAGGGGCCTCAGGAAGTGAAAAACTGTTTTTT. The genes are TRBV13 and TRBJ1-4; 7 bases map to TRBD1. The J segment lost 7 bases and the V segment lost 3 bases, leaving 11 bases of the junction unmatched. This CDR3 has 16 residues. The germline CDR1 and CDR2 sequences are PRHDT and FYEKMQ (reference sequence). Supplemented by reference TRBV13 and TRBJ1-4, the full variable domain reads AAGVIQSPRHLIKEKRETATLKCYPIPRHDTVYWYQQGPGQDPQFLISFYEKMQSDKGSIPDRFSAQQFSDYHSELNMSSLELGDSALYFCASSFTGASGSEKLFFGSGTQLSVL.